This TCR beta chain originates from a study of blood T cell repertoires in COVID-19. Study background: Samples came from the United States, Italy and Spain, spanning acute and convalescent COVID-19. The analysed material was cDNA or gDNA that came from T cells, B-cell-depleted T cells, or PBMCs.

In the original processing: Amplification of reference gene primers provided the estimated nucleated cell counts. Produced via immunoSEQ multiplex PCR; TCRdb's table is partial and in-frame only. V and J calls and clone size are as listed in that table; D and trimming were resolved from the DNA. This table has nearly 250,000 clones, roughly four fifths appearing once. Sample: peripheral blood. The sequence was collected from a woman of 80 years or more with acute or convalescent COVID-19.

This chain's CDR3 is CARRPQGNEQFF. Here the CDR3 DNA reads TGTGCCAGAAGGCCCCAGGGAAATGAGCAGTTCTTC. The chain employs TRBV5-3 and TRBJ2-1; tentative D call: TRBD1 (5 bases). TRBV5-3 is an ORF, with its function uncertain. Trimming removed 5 bases at V and 7 bases at J, with 10 bases between. The CDR3 has 12 amino acids.